This T cell receptor beta chain was obtained from a study of T cell responses to AZD1222 COVID-19 vaccine. Sequenced by immunoSEQ multiplex PCR; TCRdb stores in-frame clones only, minus some. The sample lists some 130,000 clones; 91% were seen once. There are 15 residues in the CDR3. Between the trimmed V and J ends, which lost 4 bases and 6 bases, there was a span of 18 bases. Germline CDR1 SGHNT, CDR2 YYREEE (reference sequence). Concerning this clone itself: Its antigen remains unidentified.

The study, taken as a whole, reports: Rises in breadth and depth of Spike-specific TCRs came after two AZD1222 doses.

The sequence was collected from an adult in good health. The sequencing used peripheral blood, collected on day 0 of AZD1222 vaccination. V is TRBV5-4 and J is TRBJ2-3, with D perhaps matching TRBD2 (5 bases). CDR3: CASSPPAVLADTQYF. In nucleotides, the CDR3 is TGTGCCAGCAGCCCACCAGCGGTCTTGGCGGATACGCAGTATTTT.